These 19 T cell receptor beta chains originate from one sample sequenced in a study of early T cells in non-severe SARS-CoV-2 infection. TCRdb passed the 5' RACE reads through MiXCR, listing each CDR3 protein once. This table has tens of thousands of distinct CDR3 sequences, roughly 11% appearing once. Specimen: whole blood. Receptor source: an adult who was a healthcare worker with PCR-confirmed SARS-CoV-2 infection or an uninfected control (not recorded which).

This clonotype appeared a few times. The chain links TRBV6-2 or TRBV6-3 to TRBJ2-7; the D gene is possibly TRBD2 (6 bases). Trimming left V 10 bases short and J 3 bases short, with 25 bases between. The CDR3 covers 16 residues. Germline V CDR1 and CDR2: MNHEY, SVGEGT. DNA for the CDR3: TGTGCCACCAAAGAAGCTCTTCTAGCGCCTTTCTACGAGCAGTACTTC. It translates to CATKEALLAPFYEQYF.

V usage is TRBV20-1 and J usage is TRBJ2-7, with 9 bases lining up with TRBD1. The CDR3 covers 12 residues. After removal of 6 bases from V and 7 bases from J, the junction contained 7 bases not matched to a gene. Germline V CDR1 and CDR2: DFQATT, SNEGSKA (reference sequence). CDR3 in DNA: TGCAGTGCGAGGACAGGGGAGTATGAGCAGTACTTC. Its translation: CSARTGEYEQYF.

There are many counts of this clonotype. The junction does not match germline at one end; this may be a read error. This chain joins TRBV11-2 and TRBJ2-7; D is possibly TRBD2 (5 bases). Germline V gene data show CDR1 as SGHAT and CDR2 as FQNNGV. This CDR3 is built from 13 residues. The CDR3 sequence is CASSSAASHEQYF. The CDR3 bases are TGTGCCAGCAGCTCAGCGGCCTCCCACGAGCAGTACTTC. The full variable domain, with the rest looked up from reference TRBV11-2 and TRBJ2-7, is EAGVAQSPRYKIIEKRQSVAFWCNPISGHATLYWYQQILGQGPKLLIQFQNNGVVDDSQLPKDRFSAERLKGVDSTLKIQPAKLEDSAVYLCASSSAASHEQYFGPGTRLTVT.

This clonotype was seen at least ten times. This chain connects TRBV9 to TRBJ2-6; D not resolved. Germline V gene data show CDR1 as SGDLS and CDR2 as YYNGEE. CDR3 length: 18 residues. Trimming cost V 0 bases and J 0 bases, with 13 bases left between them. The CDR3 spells CASSVAGRSYSGANVLTF. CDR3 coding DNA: TGTGCCAGCAGCGTAGCTGGGCGCTCCTACTCTGGGGCCAACGTCCTGACTTTC. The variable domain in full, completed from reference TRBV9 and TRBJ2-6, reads DSGVTQTPKHLITATGQRVTLRCSPRSGDLSVYWYQQSLDQGLQFLIQYYNGEERAKGNILERFSAQQFPDLHSELNLSSLELGDSALYFCASSVAGRSYSGANVLTFGAGSRLTVL.

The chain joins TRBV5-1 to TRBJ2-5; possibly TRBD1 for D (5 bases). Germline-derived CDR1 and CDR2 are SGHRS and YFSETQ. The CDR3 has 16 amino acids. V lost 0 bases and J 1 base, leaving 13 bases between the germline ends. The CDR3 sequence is CASSLGSIRAQETQYF. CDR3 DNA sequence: TGCGCCAGCAGCTTGGGTTCGATCAGGGCCCAAGAGACCCAGTACTTC.

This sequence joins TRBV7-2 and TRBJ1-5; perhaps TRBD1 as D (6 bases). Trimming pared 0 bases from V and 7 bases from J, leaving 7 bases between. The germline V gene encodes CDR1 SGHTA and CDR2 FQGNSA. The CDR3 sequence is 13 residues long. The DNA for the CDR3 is TGTGCCAGCAGCTTAGCCGGGGGCCAGCCCCAGCATTTT. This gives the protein CASSLAGGQPQHF. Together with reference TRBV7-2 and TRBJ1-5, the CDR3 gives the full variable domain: GAGVSQSPSNKVTEKGKDVELRCDPISGHTALYWYRQSLGQGLEFLIYFQGNSAPDKSGLPSDRFSAERTGGSVSTLTIQRTQQEDSAVYLCASSLAGGQPQHFGDGTRLSIL.

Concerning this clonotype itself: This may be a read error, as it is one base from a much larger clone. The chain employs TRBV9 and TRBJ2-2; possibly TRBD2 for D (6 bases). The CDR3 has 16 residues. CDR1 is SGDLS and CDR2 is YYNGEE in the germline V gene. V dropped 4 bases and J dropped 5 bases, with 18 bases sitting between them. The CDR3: CASSLLGGVGTGELFF. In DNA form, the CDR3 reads TGTGCCAGCAGCCTCCTGGGGGGAGTGGGGACCGGGGAGCTGTTTTTT.

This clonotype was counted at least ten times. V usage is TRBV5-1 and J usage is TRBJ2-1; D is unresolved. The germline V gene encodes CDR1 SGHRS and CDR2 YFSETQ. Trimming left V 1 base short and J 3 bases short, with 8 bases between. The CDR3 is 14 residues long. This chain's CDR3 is CASSLTDGYNEQFF. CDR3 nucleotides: TGCGCCAGCAGCTTGACCGACGGCTACAATGAGCAGTTCTTC.

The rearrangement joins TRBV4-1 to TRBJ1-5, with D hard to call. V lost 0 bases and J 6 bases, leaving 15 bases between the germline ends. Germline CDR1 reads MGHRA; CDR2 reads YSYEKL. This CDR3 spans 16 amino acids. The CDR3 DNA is TGCGCCAGCAGCCAAGAAGTGGTAGGGTTAGGTCAGCCCCAGCATTTT. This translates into CASSQEVVGLGQPQHF.

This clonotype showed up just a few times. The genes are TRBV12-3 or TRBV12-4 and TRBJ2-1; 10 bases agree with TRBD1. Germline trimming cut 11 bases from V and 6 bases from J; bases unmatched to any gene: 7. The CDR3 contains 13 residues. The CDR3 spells CASGQGRGNEQFF. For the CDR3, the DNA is TGTGCCTCGGGACAGGGGAGAGGCAATGAGCAGTTCTTC.

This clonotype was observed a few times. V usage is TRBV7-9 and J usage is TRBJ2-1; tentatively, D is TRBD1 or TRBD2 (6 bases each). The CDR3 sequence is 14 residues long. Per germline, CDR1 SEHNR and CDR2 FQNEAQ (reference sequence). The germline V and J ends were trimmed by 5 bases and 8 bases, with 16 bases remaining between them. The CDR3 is CASSPLGGRDEQFF. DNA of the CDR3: TGTGCCAGCAGCCCACTGGGGGGCAGGGATGAGCAGTTCTTC.

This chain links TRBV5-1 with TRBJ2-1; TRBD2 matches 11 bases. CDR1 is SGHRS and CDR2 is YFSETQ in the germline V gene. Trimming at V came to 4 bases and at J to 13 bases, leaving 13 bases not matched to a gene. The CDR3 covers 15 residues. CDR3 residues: CASSLTTGTSGPQFF. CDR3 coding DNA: TGCGCCAGCAGCCTAACAACCGGGACTAGCGGACCCCAGTTCTTC.

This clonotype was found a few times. CDR3 sequence reads: CSALRVGQPQHF. As DNA, the CDR3 is TGCAGTGCTCTCAGGGTAGGGCAGCCCCAGCATTTT. The V and J genes are TRBV20-1 and TRBJ1-5; weak D call: TRBD1 (5 bases). Germline V gives CDR1 DFQATT, CDR2 SNEGSKA (reference sequence). V was clipped by 5 bases and J by 7 bases, with 12 bases between them. The CDR3 spans 12 residues.

The CDR3 nucleotides read TGCGCCAGCACCAGGGGGGGTTTGGAAGATACGCAGTATTTT. This sequence encodes CASTRGGLEDTQYF. J is TRBJ2-3 and V is TRBV4-1; either TRBD1 or TRBD2 may supply D (7 bases each). This CDR3 region has 14 residues. The V end lost 7 bases, the J end lost 5 bases, and 16 bases lay between the germline ends. Germline values: CDR1 MGHRA, CDR2 YSYEKL.

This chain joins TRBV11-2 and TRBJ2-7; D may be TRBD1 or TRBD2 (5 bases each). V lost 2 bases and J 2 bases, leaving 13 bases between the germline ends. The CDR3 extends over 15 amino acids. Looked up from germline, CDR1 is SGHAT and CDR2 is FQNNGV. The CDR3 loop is CASSLLSRDPYEQYF. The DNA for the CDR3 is TGTGCCAGCAGCTTATTATCCCGGGACCCCTACGAGCAGTACTTC.

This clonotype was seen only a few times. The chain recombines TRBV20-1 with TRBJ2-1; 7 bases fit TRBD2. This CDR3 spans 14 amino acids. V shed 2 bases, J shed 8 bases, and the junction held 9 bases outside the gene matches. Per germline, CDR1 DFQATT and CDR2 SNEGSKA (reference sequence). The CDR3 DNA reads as TGCAGTGCTAGAATCGGCGGGAGTTTCCATGAGCAGTTCTTC. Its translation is CSARIGGSFHEQFF.

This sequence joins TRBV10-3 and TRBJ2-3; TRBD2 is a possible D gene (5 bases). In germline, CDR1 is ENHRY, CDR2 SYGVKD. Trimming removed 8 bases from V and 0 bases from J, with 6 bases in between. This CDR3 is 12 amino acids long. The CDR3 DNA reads TGTGCCATCGGCGGGAGCACAGATACGCAGTATTTT. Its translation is CAIGGSTDTQYF.

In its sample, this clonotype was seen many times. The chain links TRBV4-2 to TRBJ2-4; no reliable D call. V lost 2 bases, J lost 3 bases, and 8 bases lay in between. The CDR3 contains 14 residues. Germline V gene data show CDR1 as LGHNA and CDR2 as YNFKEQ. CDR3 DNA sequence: TGTGCCAGCAGCCAACCTGATGTCAAAAACATTCAGTACTTC. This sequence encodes CASSQPDVKNIQYF.

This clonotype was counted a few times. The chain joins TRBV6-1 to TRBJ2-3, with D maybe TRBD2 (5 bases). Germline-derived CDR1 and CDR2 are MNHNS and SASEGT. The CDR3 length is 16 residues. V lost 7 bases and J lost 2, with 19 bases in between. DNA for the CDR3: TGTGCCAGCACCCCGACGTGGCGGGCCTCCACAGATACGCAGTATTTT. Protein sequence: CASTPTWRASTDTQYF.